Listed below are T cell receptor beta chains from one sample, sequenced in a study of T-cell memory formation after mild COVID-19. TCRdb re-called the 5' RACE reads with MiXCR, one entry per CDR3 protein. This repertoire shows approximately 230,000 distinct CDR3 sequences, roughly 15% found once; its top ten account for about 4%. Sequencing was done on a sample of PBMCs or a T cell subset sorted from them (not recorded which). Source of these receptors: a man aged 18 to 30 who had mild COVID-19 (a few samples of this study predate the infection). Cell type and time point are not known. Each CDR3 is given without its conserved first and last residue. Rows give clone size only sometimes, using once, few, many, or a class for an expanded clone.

CDR3: ATRGTQRGSQTQY
J: TRBJ2-5
V: TRBV10-3
size: -

CDR3: AISESTANYGYT
J: TRBJ1-2
V: TRBV10-3
size: -

CDR3: ASSPRGGPGKNIQY
J: TRBJ2-4
V: TRBV4-2
size: many

CDR3: ASSYSVGADTQY
J: TRBJ2-3
V: TRBV6-5
size: -

CDR3: ASSPNRDDEQF
J: TRBJ2-1
V: TRBV18
size: few

CDR3: ASSRTDRVTYGYT
J: TRBJ1-2
V: TRBV6-5
size: few

CDR3: ASSFTEETQY
J: TRBJ2-5
V: TRBV11-2
size: few

CDR3: ASSPLVLAGDTQY
J: TRBJ2-3
V: TRBV18
size: few

CDR3: ASSQAGGAREQF
J: TRBJ2-1
V: TRBV4-1
size: -

CDR3: ASSPLGQDYGYT
J: TRBJ1-2
V: TRBV11-2
size: -

CDR3: ASSPHGGDYGYT
J: TRBJ1-2
V: TRBV9
size: -

CDR3: ASSFWTGGFEQF
J: TRBJ2-1
V: TRBV7-9
size: few

CDR3: AWKRTSMNTEAF
J: TRBJ1-1
V: TRBV30
size: -